These T cell receptor beta chains were read from a single sample in a study of human T cells and chemical hapten exposure. TCRdb ran MiXCR on the RACE reads and lists one entry per CDR3 protein. The top ten clones hold around 2.5% of a sample with some 110,000 distinct CDR3 sequences, around 35% of them seen once. Material: whole blood, obtained in connection with sensitization to the hapten diphenylcyclopropenone (DPC). The receptors originated from a man aged 40-55 years with alopecia areata. Some clones in this sample may be carry-over from other donors' samples. The CDR3 runs from the conserved cysteine through the conserved F or W. A D gene is named only where the DNA matches it firmly. Only some rows state a clone size, as once, few, many or a class for expanded clones.

v_gene	abundance	j_gene	d_gene	CDR3nt	CDR3aa
TRBV5-1	few	TRBJ1-6	-	TGCGCCAGCAGCACTAACGAGGGAAACAATTCACCCCTCCACTTT	CASSTNEGNNSPLHF
TRBV4-1	few	TRBJ2-2	TRBD2	TGCGCCAGCAGCCGTAGCGGGACAAACACCGGGGAGCTGTTTTTT	CASSRSGTNTGELFF
TRBV29-1	few	TRBJ1-1	-	TGCAGCGTTGAGGGGCAGGTGAACACTGAAGCTTTCTTT	CSVEGQVNTEAFF
TRBV5-6	few	TRBJ2-7	TRBD1	TGTGCCAGCAGCCCCGGGACAGAGGCCTCCTACGAGCAGTACTTC	CASSPGTEASYEQYF
TRBV29-1	-	TRBJ2-2	TRBD1	TGCAGCGTTGAAGTGATGACAGGGCCGGCCGGGGAGCTGTTTTTT	CSVEVMTGPAGELFF
TRBV20-1	-	TRBJ2-5	-	TGCAGTGCTAGTCAAGGGGACTGGGGACCAGAGACCCAGTACTTC	CSASQGDWGPETQYF
TRBV4-2	-	TRBJ2-7	TRBD2	TGTGCCAGCAGCCAAGCGGGAGGGCCAGTCTCCAACGAGCAGTACTTC	CASSQAGGPVSNEQYF
TRBV7-9	-	TRBJ2-1	-	TGTGCCAGCAGCCCGGTGGGGGTAGCCTACAATGAGCAGTTCTTC	CASSPVGVAYNEQFF
TRBV3-1	-	TRBJ1-1	-	TGTGCCAGCAGCCAACAGGGAGGTGGCACTGAAGCTTTCTTT	CASSQQGGGTEAFF
TRBV5-1	-	TRBJ2-1	-	TGCGCCAGCAGCAAGGAGGGGATCCAGTACAATGAGCAGTTCTTC	CASSKEGIQYNEQFF
TRBV13	few	TRBJ2-1	TRBD2	TGTGCCAGCAGCCGCCCTATTCTAGCGGGAGGTTACAATGAGCAGTTCTTC	CASSRPILAGGYNEQFF
TRBV3-1	few	TRBJ2-2	TRBD2	TGTGCCAGCAGCCAAGCGACTAGCGGGAGGGCCTCGAGAACCGGGGAGCTGTTTTTT	CASSQATSGRASRTGELFF
TRBV3-1	-	TRBJ1-5	TRBD1	TGTGCCAGCAGCCAGACAGGGAGGTGGAATCAGCCCCAGCATTTT	CASSQTGRWNQPQHF
TRBV29-1	many	TRBJ1-1	TRBD1	TGCAGCTCCGGACAGGGCAACACTGAAGCTTTCTTT	CSSGQGNTEAFF
TRBV6-5	-	TRBJ2-5	-	TGTGCCAGCAGTTACTCGATAGGGGGGGCTCGGCAAGAGACCCAGTACTTC	CASSYSIGGARQETQYF
TRBV20-1	few	TRBJ2-7	-	TGCAGTGCTCGGCAAGACTACGAGCAGTACTTC	CSARQDYEQYF
TRBV7-2	-	TRBJ2-3	-	TGTGCCAGCTCCGTAAAAACGAGAGATACGCAGTATTTT	CASSVKTRDTQYF
TRBV14	-	TRBJ2-3	-	TGTGCCAGCAGCCTCACACAGCAGAGCACAGATACGCAGTATTTT	CASSLTQQSTDTQYF
TRBV20-1	-	TRBJ1-5	-	TGCAGTGCTAGATGGGGTATCAACAATCAGCCCCAGCATTTT	CSARWGINNQPQHF
TRBV29-1	-	TRBJ1-5	-	TGCAGCGTTTCGGTGAGGGGGGATCAGCCCCAGCATTTT	CSVSVRGDQPQHF